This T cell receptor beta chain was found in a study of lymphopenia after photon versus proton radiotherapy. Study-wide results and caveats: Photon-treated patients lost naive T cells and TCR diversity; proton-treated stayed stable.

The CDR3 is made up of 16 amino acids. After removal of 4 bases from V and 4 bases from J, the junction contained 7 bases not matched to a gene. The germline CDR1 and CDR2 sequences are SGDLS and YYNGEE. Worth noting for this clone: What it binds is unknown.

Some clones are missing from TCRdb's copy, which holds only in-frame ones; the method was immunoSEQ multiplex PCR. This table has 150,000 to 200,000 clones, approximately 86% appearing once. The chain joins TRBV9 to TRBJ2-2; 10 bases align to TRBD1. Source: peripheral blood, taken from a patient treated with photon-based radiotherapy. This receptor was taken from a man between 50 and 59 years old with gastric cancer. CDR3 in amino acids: CASSPRTGGATGELFF. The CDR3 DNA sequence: TGTGCCAGCAGCCCGAGGACAGGGGGGGCCACCGGGGAGCTGTTTTTT.